These 8 T cell receptor beta chains were sequenced from one sample in a study of PD-1 blockade in mismatch repair-deficient tumors. Using immunoSEQ multiplex PCR, the repertoire was profiled, and TCRdb retains in-frame clones only, with some absent. The repertoire holds around 120,000 clones, with around 86% as singletons. This material consisted of peripheral blood, taken 44 weeks after starting pembrolizumab. Source of these receptors: an adult with mismatch repair-deficient cancer.

This clone occurred a few times. The chain employs TRBV4-1 and TRBJ2-3; the match to TRBD2 covers 9 bases. The germline gives CDR1 MGHRA, CDR2 YSYEKL. The CDR3 length is 15 residues. V lost 0 bases, J lost 6 bases, and 4 bases stayed unmatched. CDR3 coding DNA: TGCGCCAGCAGCCAAGAGGGTAGCGGGAGTGATACGCAGTATTTT. Translated, it gives CASSQEGSGSDTQYF.

This chain uses TRBV29-1 with TRBJ2-1, with 12 bases identical to TRBD2. Germline-derived CDR1 and CDR2 are SQVTM and ANQGSEA. The CDR3 extends over 17 amino acids. With 1 base clipped from V and 2 bases from J, the junction kept 6 bases outside the gene matches. The CDR3 region has the DNA TGCAGCGTTGAAGGACTAGCGGGAGTTAGCACCTACAATGAGCAGTTCTTC. It codes for CSVEGLAGVSTYNEQFF.

The V gene is TRBV5-1, the J gene TRBJ2-5, with TRBD1 matching 8 bases. Germline CDR1 and CDR2: SGHRS and YFSETQ. The CDR3 sequence is 15 residues long. After removal of 0 bases from V and 5 bases from J, the junction contained 6 bases not matched to a gene. The CDR3 nucleotides are TGCGCCAGCAGCTTGGCGACAGGGGTTGGGGAGACCCAGTACTTC. This gives the protein CASSLATGVGETQYF.

This clone was observed once. CDR3 sequence reads: CASSQLRLAPYNEQFF. The CDR3, as DNA: TGCGCCAGCAGCCAACTTAGACTAGCGCCCTACAATGAGCAGTTCTTC. The chain combines TRBV4-3 with TRBJ2-1; TRBD2 matches 8 bases. The J segment lost 2 bases and the V segment lost 2 bases, leaving 5 bases of the junction unmatched. Germline CDR1 LGHNA, CDR2 YSLEER. The CDR3 consists of 16 residues.

V usage is TRBV9 and J usage is TRBJ1-5; possible D gene TRBD1, 6 bases. Germline-derived CDR1 and CDR2 are SGDLS and YYNGEE. V was pared by 4 bases and J by 2 bases, with 13 bases between. This CDR3 spans 15 amino acids. The CDR3 is CASSKNRDGNQPQHF. The DNA for the CDR3 is TGTGCCAGCAGCAAAAACAGGGATGGCAATCAGCCCCAGCATTTT.

This chain uses TRBV19 with TRBJ2-2; 9 bases align to TRBD2. Germline lookup yields CDR1 LNHDA and CDR2 SQIVND (reference sequence). The V and J ends lost 3 bases and 6 bases, in that order; junction bases with no gene match: 17. The CDR3 spans 19 residues. The CDR3 reads CASSIALAGEVGLAGELFF. The CDR3 DNA reads TGTGCCAGTAGTATTGCGTTAGCGGGAGAAGTTGGTTTGGCCGGGGAGCTGTTTTTT.

The chain combines TRBV6-6 with TRBJ2-1; 7 positions match TRBD2. CDR1 MNHNY and CDR2 SVGAGI come from the germline V gene (reference sequence). J was trimmed by 2 bases and V by 2 bases; bases with no gene match: 6. The CDR3 covers 16 residues. CDR3 sequence reads: CASSYRGGTTYNEQFF. The CDR3 DNA is TGTGCCAGCAGTTACCGGGGAGGGACTACCTACAATGAGCAGTTCTTC.

Turning to this clone: This likely came from a read error, as a far larger clone is one base away. Other DNA sequences in the same sample also yield this CDR3. The J gene is TRBJ2-2, the V gene TRBV6-1; D is undetermined. Trimming took off 3 bases at V and 8 bases at J, with 13 bases between the two ends. This CDR3 has 14 amino acids. CDR1 and CDR2 (germline): MNHNS, SASEGT. The CDR3 region is CASSESAEPGELFF. CDR3 bases: TGTGCCAGCAGTGAGTCTGCGGAGCCTGGGGAGCTGTTTTTT.